This entry is about one TCR beta chain. Antigen specificity is unknown. The whole isolated RNA underwent reverse transcription, so sequencing captured expressed TCRB transcripts. Profiled with immunoSEQ multiplex PCR; TCRdb holds only in-frame clones, not every one. The profile shows about 53,000 clones, 55% to 75% of them singletons. The sample belongs to a study of beta chain features in type 1 diabetes. Study findings and constraints: TCRB CDR3s were moderately but significantly shorter in Type 1 diabetes patients in all four CD4+ subsets. Compared with healthy donors, patients appeared to share more similar naive, central memory and regulatory TCRB repertoires. In these data, an HLA type influence on TCRB rearrangement remained unresolved.

The germline gives CDR1 MGHDK, CDR2 SYGVNS. Trimming took 2 bases from V and 3 from J, leaving 13 bases between them. This CDR3 is 15 amino acids long. The gene calls are TRBV25-1 and TRBJ1-1, with D perhaps TRBD1 (5 bases). The specimen was stem cell memory CD4+ T cells from blood. The origin of this receptor is a young woman with type 1 diabetes. CDR3 in DNA: TGTGCCAGCAGTGAACCTCCACCGGGGGACACTGAAGCTTTCTTT. Translation gives CASSEPPPGDTEAFF.